The text below deals with one T cell receptor beta chain. These data belong to a study of blood T cell repertoires in COVID-19. Study-level information: The origin of the acute and convalescent COVID-19 samples was the United States, Italy and Spain. Nucleic acid was either cDNA or gDNA, and it came from T cells, B-cell-depleted T cells, or PBMCs.

As processed by the authors: Scientists estimated how many nucleated cells there were by amplifying reference gene primers. Using immunoSEQ multiplex PCR, the repertoire was profiled, and TCRdb retains in-frame clones only, with some absent. For V, J and clone size, that table is used; D and trimming come from the DNA. The data hold some 200,000 clones, with 89% observed a single time. The ends were cut back, 0 bases at V and 4 bases at J, with 9 bases in the middle. Germline V gene lookup returns CDR1 MNHEY and CDR2 SVGAGI. The CDR3 is 14 residues long. Researchers sorted participants into cohorts using their self-reported clinical history.

The receptor was derived from a woman between 18 and 30 years old who had recovered from COVID-19. Sequenced material: PBMCs or T cells enriched from blood (not recorded which). The V call is TRBV6-5, the J call TRBJ2-5; no clear D. The CDR3 region has the DNA TGTGCCAGCAGTTACTCTTCTAGGCCAGAGACCCAGTACTTC. Translated, it gives CASSYSSRPETQYF.